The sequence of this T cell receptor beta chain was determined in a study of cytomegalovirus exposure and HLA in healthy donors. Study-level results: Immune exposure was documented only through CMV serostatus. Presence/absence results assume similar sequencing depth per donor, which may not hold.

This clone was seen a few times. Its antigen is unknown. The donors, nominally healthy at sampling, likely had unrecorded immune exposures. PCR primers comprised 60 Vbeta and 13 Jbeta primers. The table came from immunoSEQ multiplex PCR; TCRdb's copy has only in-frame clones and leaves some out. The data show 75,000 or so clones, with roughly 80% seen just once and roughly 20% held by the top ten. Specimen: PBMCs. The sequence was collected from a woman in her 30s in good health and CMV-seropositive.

CDR3 in DNA: TGTGCCATCAGCGCGACAGGGGGCAAGAACACCGGGGAGCTGTTTTTT. Translation gives CAISATGGKNTGELFF. The chain employs TRBV10-3 and TRBJ2-2; 10 positions agree with TRBD1. The length of the CDR3 is 16 residues. In germline, CDR1 is ENHRY, CDR2 SYGVKD. V trimming: 6 bases; J trimming: 1 base; junction bases outside the gene matches: 5.